This T cell receptor beta chain came from a study of T cell responses to AZD1222 COVID-19 vaccine (dated by TCRdb to the early 2020s). At the level of the whole study: AZD1222 recipients with second doses at about 4 weeks or about 12 weeks were pooled, because spike-specific TCR depth and breadth did not differ between schedules. TCR sequencing covered roughly 230 trial participants: approximately 200 given two doses of AZD1222 and 26 given two doses of MenACWY control vaccine. Trial participants were enrolled by age into 18-55, 56-69 and 70-plus year subgroups, with roughly 150, 30 and 60 TCR-sequenced participants respectively. General findings and caveats noted by the study authors: In the small 56-69-year group, the increase in depth fell short of significance, most likely because of low power. Most participants were white British and females outnumbered males, and the authors suggested that clonal diversity may have been underestimated. After two AZD1222 doses, both the breadth and the depth of spike-specific TCRs were significantly higher than at day 0 and than in MenACWY recipients. Reportedly, close to half of the unique spike-specific TCRs recognized epitopes lying outside the regions that are mutated in the B.1.351 and B.1.1.7 variants. Conclusions about previously exposed vaccinees are limited, since just 5 or 6 AZD1222 recipients were seropositive for SARS-CoV-2 at baseline. No day 14 peak-response samples were available, so repertoires were characterized only after the peak T cell response. Vaccine-associated CD4 TCRs spanned the whole spike protein, with dominant responses in regions 160-218 and 743-854.

Trimming costs V 1 base and J 1 base, and their ends lie 10 bases apart. The CDR3, from cysteine to phenylalanine, totals 15 residues. Left in the record is the CDR3 DNA by itself, 45 bases read in frame from the first base. CDR1 and CDR2 are read off the germline V gene as MNHEY and SVGEGT. The CDR3 regions of human TCRbeta chains were analyzed by immunosequencing. Regarding the original processing steps: TCRs in the repertoires were matched against a reference library of SARS-CoV-2-specific TCRs that had been generated with the MIRA antigen-specificity platform. Breadth meant the fraction of unique TCRs that were SARS-CoV-2-associated, whereas depth meant the fraction of total T cells that were SARS-CoV-2-associated. Each spike-specific TCR was assigned to its reactive spike region and to a CD4 or CD8 class using the MIRA data. Log10-transformed breadth and depth values were compared by one-way ANOVA with Sidak's multiple comparisons tests. The table was pulled from immuneACCESS by TCRdb, which kept in-frame rearrangements only. Such tables lose some clones; where checked, under half of the loss comes from unresolved V genes, and the rest has no known cause. V, J and clone size reflect that table, while D and trimming were determined from the DNA. The sample includes approximately 100,000 clones, with approximately 88% observed a single time. The ten largest clones take up approximately 3.7% of the sample.

With regard to this clone: The antigen this receptor binds is unknown. Base qualities are not recorded, but no much larger clone differs from it by a single base.

The time point label, read with the paper, signifies: baseline before first vaccination. Vaccinee samples came from UK trials COV001 and COV002, including a single-blind randomized controlled phase 2/3 trial of AZD1222 (ChAdOx1 nCoV-19) in healthy adults. For TCRbeta chain sequencing, PBMC samples were collected from trial participants at day 0 and at day 28 after the second dose. The chain joins TRBV6-2 or TRBV6-3 to TRBJ1-1, with the D gene uncertain. The clonotype was recovered from an adult in good health. The material sequenced was peripheral blood, taken on day 0 of AZD1222 vaccination. The sequenced DNA: TGTGCCAGCAGTTACTATAGGACGGGGAACACTGAAGCTTTCTTT. This translates into CASSYYRTGNTEAFF.